This T cell receptor (beta chain) was recorded in a study of blood T cells in healthy people across ages. Study-level points and caveats: TCR beta diversity per million T cells fell roughly linearly with age.

The authors extracted at least 5.5 micrograms of total RNA per sample. Germline V lookup: CDR1 MNHEY, CDR2 SVGAGI. Trimming cost V 6 bases and J 8 bases; bases outside gene matches: 13. This CDR3 has 15 residues. A second PCR of 7 to 11 cycles used a sample-barcoded 5' primer and a J-beta primer mix. Through a template-switch adaptor with 12 random nucleotides, each cDNA molecule received a tag. TCRdb called the 5' RACE reads again in MiXCR, with one record for every CDR3 protein. This sample has around 870,000 distinct CDR3 sequences; around 26% occur once, and the top ten carry 15% to 20%. This clonotype occurred a few times. No antigen is known for it.

The chain has TRBV6-5 and TRBJ1-2; 9 positions match TRBD1. This TCR derives from a woman aged 80 or older in good health. The specimen sequenced was blood. The CDR3 loop is CASRTVGQGKDGYTF. The DNA for the CDR3 is TGTGCCAGCAGAACCGTAGGACAGGGGAAGGACGGCTACACCTTC.